Following are 7 T cell receptor beta chains from one sample sequenced in a study of early T cells in non-severe SARS-CoV-2 infection (dated by TCRdb to the early 2020s). The library was built by means of 5' RACE. Sequencing instrument: NextSeq 500. The public reads were reprocessed in TCRdb via fastp at Q25 and MiXCR, keeping in-frame beta chains. Entries are consolidated by CDR3 protein sequence, retaining the most common genes and DNA. This sample has fewer than 100,000 distinct CDR3 sequences in its table, and about 12% of those were observed once. The ten largest clonotypes hold approximately 3.6% of the sample. The sample comprised whole blood. Receptors originate from an adult who was a healthcare worker with PCR-confirmed SARS-CoV-2 infection or an uninfected control (not recorded which).

This clonotype was detected only a few times. The chain joins TRBV19 to TRBJ2-1; 13 bases match TRBD2. The CDR3 contains 15 residues. Germline lookup yields CDR1 LNHDA and CDR2 SQIVND (reference sequence). The junction had 5 bases not matched to a gene; V was cut back by 4 bases and J by 8 bases. CDR3 region: CASSTWTSGSDEQFF. The CDR3 DNA follows: TGTGCCAGTAGTACCTGGACTAGCGGGAGCGATGAGCAGTTCTTC.

This chain connects TRBV25-1 to TRBJ1-1, with 7 nucleotides matching TRBD1. The CDR3 extends over 14 amino acids. J was trimmed by 0 bases and V by 7 bases; bases with no gene match: 5. Germline V gene sequence: CDR1 MGHDK, CDR2 SYGVNS. The CDR3: CASTETGMNTEAFF. The CDR3 coding sequence is TGTGCCAGCACCGAGACAGGGATGAACACTGAAGCTTTCTTT.

This chain joins TRBV28 and TRBJ2-5; maybe TRBD2 (6 bases). CDR3 length: 15 residues. The germline V gene has CDR1 MDHEN and CDR2 SYDVKM. The V gene lost 7 bases and the J gene lost 5 bases, with 20 bases spanning the gap. CDR3 loop: CASTATGVPLETQYF. The CDR3 DNA reads TGTGCCAGCACCGCGACGGGAGTTCCCCTCGAGACCCAGTACTTC.

This clonotype appeared many times. The V call is TRBV29-1, the J call TRBJ1-4, with D unresolved. Looked up from germline, CDR1 is SQVTM and CDR2 is ANQGSEA. Trimming removed 8 bases from V and 5 bases from J, with 12 bases in between. The CDR3 consists of 12 residues. As DNA, the CDR3 is TGCAGCTCTCGGACGGTCAATGAAAAACTGTTTTTT. Translating gives CSSRTVNEKLFF.

The J gene is TRBJ2-7, the V gene TRBV28; D may match TRBD1 or TRBD2 (6 bases each). This CDR3 is built from 14 residues. Trimming took off 6 bases at V and 2 bases at J, with 14 bases between the two ends. CDR1 MDHEN and CDR2 SYDVKM come from the germline V gene. The CDR3 loop is CASRARGPAYEQYF. In DNA form, the CDR3 reads TGTGCCAGCAGGGCCCGGGGGCCCGCCTACGAGCAGTACTTC.

The rearrangement joins TRBV10-2 to TRBJ2-1; perhaps TRBD2 as D (5 bases). The CDR3 totals 13 residues. The germline gives CDR1 WSHSY, CDR2 SAAADI. V was clipped by 8 bases and J by 0 bases, with 8 bases between them. CDR3 protein: CASSGSSYNEQFF. As DNA, the CDR3 is TGCGCCAGCTCGGGGAGCTCCTACAATGAGCAGTTCTTC.

The sample holds many counts of this clonotype. V is TRBV5-1 and J is TRBJ1-4; D is unresolved. Germline V gene lookup returns CDR1 SGHRS and CDR2 YFSETQ. Trimming stripped 4 bases from V and 0 bases from J, with 13 bases between. CDR3 length: 16 amino acids. The CDR3 DNA sequence: TGCGCCAGCAGCCTGGCCCGTGAGACAACTAATGAAAAACTGTTTTTT. Protein product: CASSLARETTNEKLFF.